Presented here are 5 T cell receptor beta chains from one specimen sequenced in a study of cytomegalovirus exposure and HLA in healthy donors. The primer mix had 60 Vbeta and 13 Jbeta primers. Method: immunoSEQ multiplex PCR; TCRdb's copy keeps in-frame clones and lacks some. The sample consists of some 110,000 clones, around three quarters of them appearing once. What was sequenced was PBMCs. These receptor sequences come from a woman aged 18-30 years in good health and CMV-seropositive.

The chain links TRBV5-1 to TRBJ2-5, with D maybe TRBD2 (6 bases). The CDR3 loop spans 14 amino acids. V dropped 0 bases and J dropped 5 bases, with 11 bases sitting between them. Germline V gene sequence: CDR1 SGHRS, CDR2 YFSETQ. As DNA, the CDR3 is TGCGCCAGCAGCTTGGCGGGAGTGGAGGAGACCCAGTACTTC. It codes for CASSLAGVEETQYF.

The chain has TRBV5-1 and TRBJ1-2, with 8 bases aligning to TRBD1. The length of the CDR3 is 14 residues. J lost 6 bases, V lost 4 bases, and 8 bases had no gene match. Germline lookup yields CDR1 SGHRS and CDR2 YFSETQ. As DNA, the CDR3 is TGCGCCAGCAGCCTCGACAGGGGTACGGATGGCTACACCTTC. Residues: CASSLDRGTDGYTF. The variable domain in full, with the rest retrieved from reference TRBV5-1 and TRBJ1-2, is KAGVTQTPRYLIKTRGQQVTLSCSPISGHRSVSWYQQTPGQGLQFLFEYFSETQRNKGNFPGRFSGRQFSNSRSEMNVSTLELGDSALYLCASSLDRGTDGYTFGSGTRLTVV.

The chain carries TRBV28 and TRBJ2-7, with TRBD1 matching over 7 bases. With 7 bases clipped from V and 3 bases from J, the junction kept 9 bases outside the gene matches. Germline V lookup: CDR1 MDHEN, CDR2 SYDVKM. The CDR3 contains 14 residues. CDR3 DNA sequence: TGTGCCAGCACCTCGGGACAGCCCTTCTACGAGCAGTACTTC. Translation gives CASTSGQPFYEQYF.

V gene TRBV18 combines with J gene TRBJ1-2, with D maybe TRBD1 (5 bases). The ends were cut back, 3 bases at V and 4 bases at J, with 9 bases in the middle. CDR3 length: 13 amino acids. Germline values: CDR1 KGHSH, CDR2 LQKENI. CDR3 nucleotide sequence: TGTGCCAGCTCACCTCCAGGGCCCTATGGCTACACCTTC. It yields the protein CASSPPGPYGYTF.

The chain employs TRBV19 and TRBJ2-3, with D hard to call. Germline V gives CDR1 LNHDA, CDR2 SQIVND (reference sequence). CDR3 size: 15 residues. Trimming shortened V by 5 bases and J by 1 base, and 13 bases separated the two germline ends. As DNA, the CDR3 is TGTGCCAGTAGTTCCGGTCCGTACGGCACAGATACGCAGTATTTT. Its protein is CASSSGPYGTDTQYF.